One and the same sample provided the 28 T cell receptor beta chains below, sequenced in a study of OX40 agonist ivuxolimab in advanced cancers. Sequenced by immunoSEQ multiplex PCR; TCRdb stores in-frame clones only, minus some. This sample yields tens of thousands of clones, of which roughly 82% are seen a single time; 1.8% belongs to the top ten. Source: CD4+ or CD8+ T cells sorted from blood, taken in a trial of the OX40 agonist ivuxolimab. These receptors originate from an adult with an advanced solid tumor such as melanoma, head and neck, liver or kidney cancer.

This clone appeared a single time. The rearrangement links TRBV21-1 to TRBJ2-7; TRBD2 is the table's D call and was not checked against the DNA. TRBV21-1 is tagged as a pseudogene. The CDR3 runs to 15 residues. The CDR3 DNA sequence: TGTGCCAGCAGCAAATTTCAACGGGATCACCACGAGCAGTACTTC. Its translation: CASSKFQRDHHEQYF.

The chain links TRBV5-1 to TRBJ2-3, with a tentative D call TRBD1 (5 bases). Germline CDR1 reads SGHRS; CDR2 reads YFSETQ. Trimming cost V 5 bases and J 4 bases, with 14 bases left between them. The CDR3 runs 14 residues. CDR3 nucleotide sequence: TGCGCCAGCAGGTCTGGGTCAGGGTCAGATACGCAGTATTTT. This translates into CASRSGSGSDTQYF.

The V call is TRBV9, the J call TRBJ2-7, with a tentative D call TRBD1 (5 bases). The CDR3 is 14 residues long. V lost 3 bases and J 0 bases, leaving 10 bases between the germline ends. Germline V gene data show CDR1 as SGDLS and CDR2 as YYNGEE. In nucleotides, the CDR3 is TGTGCCAGCAGCGCCCGACAGAGCTCCTACGAGCAGTACTTC. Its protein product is CASSARQSSYEQYF.

In nucleotides, the CDR3 is TGTGCCAGCAGTTTTACTAACCGGGATAAGCAGTACTTC. It yields the protein CASSFTNRDKQYF. This sequence joins TRBV25-1 and TRBJ2-7; D possibly corresponds to TRBD2 (5 bases). In germline, CDR1 is MGHDK, CDR2 SYGVNS. The V and J ends lost 5 bases and 8 bases respectively, with 16 bases between them. The CDR3 spans 13 residues.

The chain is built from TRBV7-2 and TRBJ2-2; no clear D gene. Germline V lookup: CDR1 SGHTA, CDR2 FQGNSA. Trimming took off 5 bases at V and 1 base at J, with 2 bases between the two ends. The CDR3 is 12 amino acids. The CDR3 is CASSRNTGELFF. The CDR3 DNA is TGTGCCAGCAGCAGGAACACCGGGGAGCTGTTTTTT. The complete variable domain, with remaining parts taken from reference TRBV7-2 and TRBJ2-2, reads GAGVSQSPSNKVTEKGKDVELRCDPISGHTALYWYRQSLGQGLEFLIYFQGNSAPDKSGLPSDRFSAERTGGSVSTLTIQRTQQEDSAVYLCASSRNTGELFFGEGSRLTVL.

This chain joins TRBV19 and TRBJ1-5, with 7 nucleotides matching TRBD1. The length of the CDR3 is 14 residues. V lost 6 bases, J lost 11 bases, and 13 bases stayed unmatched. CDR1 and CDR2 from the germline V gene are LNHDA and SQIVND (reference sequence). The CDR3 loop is CASRGAGTQGAQHF. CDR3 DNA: TGTGCCAGTAGAGGCGCAGGGACCCAGGGGGCCCAGCATTTT.

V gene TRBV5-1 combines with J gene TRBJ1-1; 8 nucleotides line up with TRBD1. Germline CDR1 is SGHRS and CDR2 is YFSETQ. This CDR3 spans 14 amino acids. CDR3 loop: CAIGTGEANTEAFF. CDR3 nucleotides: TGCGCTATCGGGACAGGTGAGGCAAACACTGAAGCTTTCTTT.

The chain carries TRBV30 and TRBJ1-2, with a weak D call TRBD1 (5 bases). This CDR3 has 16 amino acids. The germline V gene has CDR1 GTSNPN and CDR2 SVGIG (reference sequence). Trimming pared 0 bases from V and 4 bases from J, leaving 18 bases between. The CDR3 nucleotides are TGTGCCTGGAGTGTATACGGGGGACGGACCTCCTATGGCTACACCTTC. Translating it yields CAWSVYGGRTSYGYTF.

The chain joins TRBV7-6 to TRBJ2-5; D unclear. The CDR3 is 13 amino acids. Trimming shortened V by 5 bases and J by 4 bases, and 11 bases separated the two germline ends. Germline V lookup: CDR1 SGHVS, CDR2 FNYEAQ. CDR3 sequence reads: CASSQPSGETQYF. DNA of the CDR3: TGTGCCAGCAGCCAGCCGTCTGGAGAGACCCAGTACTTC.

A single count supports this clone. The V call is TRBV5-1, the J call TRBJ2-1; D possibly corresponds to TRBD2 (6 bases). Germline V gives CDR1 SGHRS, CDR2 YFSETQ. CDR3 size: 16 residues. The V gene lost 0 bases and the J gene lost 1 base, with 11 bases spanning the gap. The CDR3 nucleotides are TGCGCCAGCAGCTTGGTTGTGGGAGGATCCTACAATGAGCAGTTCTTC. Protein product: CASSLVVGGSYNEQFF.

CDR3 sequence: CASSQVKRGGTFDEQYF. The CDR3 coding sequence is TGTGCCAGCAGCCAAGTCAAGCGGGGGGGCACTTTTGACGAGCAGTACTTC. The V and J genes are TRBV4-2 and TRBJ2-7, with 10 positions matching TRBD2. CDR1 LGHNA and CDR2 YNFKEQ come from the germline V gene. The CDR3 spans 17 residues. V shed 1 base, J shed 5 bases, and the junction held 11 bases outside the gene matches.

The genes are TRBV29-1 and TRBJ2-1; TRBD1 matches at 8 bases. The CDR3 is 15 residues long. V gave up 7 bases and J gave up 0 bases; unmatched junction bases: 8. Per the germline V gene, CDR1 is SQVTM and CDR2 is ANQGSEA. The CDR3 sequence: CSAGQGSNSYNEQFF. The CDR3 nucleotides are TGCAGCGCAGGACAGGGTAGTAACTCCTACAATGAGCAGTTCTTC.

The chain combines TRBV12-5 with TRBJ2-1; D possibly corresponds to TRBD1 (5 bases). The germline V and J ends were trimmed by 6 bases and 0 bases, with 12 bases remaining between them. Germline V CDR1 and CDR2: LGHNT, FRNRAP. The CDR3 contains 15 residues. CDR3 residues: CASGADSNSYNEQFF. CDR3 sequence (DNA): TGTGCTAGTGGGGCTGACAGTAACTCCTACAATGAGCAGTTCTTC.

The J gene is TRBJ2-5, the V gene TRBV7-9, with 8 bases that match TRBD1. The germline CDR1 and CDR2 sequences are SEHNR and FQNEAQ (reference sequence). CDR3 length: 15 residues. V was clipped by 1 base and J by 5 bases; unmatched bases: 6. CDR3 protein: CASSLGSQGAETQYF. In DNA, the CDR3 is TGTGCCAGCAGCTTAGGGTCGCAGGGGGCTGAGACCCAGTACTTC.

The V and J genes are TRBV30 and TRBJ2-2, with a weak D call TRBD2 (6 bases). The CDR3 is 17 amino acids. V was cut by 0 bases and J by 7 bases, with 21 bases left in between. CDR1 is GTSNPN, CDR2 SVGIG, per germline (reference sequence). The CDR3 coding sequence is TGTGCCTGGAGTGTACTATCGGGGGTTCGAACAATCGGGGAGCTGTTTTTT. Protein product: CAWSVLSGVRTIGELFF.

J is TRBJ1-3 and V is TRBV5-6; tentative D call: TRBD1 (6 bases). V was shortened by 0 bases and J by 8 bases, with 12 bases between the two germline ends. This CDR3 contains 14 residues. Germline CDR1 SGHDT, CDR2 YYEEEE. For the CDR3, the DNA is TGTGCCAGCAGCTTGGGGCAGGGGATATACACCATATATTTT. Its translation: CASSLGQGIYTIYF.

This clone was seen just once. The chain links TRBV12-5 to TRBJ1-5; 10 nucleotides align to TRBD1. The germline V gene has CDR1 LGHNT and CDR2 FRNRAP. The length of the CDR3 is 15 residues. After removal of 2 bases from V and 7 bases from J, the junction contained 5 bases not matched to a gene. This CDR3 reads CASGLSGQGYQPQHF. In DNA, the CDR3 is TGTGCTAGTGGTTTGTCGGGACAGGGGTACCAGCCCCAGCATTTT.

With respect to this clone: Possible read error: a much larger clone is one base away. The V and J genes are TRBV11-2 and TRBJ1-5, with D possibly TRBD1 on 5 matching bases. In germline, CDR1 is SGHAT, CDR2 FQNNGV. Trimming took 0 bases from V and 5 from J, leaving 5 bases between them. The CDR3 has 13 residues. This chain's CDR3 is CASSLDRDQPQHF. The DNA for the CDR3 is TGTGCCAGCAGCTTAGACAGGGATCAGCCCCAGCATTTT.

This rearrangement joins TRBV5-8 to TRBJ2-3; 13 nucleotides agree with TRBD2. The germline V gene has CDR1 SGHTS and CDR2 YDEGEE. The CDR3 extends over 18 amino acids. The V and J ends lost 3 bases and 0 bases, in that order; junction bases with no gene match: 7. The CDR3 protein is CASSYSGLAGPSTDTQYF. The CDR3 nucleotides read TGTGCCAGCAGCTACTCGGGACTAGCGGGGCCGAGCACAGATACGCAGTATTTT.

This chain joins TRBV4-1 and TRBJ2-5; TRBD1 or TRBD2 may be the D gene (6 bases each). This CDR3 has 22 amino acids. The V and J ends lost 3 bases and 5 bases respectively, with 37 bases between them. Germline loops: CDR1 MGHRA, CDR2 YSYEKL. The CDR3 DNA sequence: TGCGCCAGCAGCCACCCCCGCGGGGCGAGTGGAGGGGGTCTGCGTAATGCGGAGACCCAGTACTTC. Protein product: CASSHPRGASGGGLRNAETQYF.

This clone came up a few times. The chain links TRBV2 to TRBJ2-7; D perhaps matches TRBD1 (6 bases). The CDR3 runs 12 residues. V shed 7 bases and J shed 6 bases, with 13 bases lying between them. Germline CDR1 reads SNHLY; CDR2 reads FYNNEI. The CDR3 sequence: CASTPGVGEQYF. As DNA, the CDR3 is TGTGCCAGCACCCCAGGGGTCGGCGAGCAGTACTTC.

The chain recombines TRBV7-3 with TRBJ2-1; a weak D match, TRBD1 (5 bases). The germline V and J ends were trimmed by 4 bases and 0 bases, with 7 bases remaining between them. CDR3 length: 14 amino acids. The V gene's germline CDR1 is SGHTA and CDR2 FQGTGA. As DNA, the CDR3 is TGTGCCAGCAGCTATGACAGCTCCTACAATGAGCAGTTCTTC. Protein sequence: CASSYDSSYNEQFF.

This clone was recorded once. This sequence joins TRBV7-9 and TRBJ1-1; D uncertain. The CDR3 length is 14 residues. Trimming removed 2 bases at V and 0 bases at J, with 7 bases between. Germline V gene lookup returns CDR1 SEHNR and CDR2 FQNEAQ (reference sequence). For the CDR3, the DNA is TGTGCCAGCAGCTTACTACTGATGAACACTGAAGCTTTCTTT. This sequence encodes CASSLLLMNTEAFF.

CDR3 in DNA: TGTGCCAGCAAGGACAGGTCAACTAATGAAAAACTGTTTTTT. As protein: CASKDRSTNEKLFF. V usage is TRBV2 and J usage is TRBJ1-4, with 7 positions matching TRBD1. The V gene's germline CDR1 is SNHLY and CDR2 FYNNEI. There are 14 residues in the CDR3. The V segment lost 7 bases and the J segment 0 bases; nucleotides outside the gene matches: 2.

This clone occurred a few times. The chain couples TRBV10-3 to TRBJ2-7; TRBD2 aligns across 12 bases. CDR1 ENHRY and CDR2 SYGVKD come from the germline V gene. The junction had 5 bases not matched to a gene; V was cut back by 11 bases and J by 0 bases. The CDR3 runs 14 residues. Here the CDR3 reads CAVSTSGGSYEQYF. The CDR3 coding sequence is TGTGCCGTTTCGACTAGCGGGGGCTCCTACGAGCAGTACTTC.

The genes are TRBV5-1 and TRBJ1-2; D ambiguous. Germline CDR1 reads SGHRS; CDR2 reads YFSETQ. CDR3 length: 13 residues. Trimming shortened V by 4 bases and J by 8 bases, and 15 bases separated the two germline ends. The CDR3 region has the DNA TGCGCCAGCAGCCCCGAGACTCGAGGCGGCTACACCTTC. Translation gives CASSPETRGGYTF.

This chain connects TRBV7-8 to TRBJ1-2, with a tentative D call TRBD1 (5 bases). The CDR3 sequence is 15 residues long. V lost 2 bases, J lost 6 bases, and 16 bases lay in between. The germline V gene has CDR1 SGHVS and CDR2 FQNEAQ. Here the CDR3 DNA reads TGTGCCAGCAGCTTACCCCCCATTGGGGGGAATGGCTACACCTTC. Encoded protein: CASSLPPIGGNGYTF.

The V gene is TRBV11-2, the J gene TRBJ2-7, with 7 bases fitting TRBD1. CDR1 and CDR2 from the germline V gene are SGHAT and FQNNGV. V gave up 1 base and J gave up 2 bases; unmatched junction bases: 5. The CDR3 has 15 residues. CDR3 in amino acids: CASSLVWDRPYEQYF. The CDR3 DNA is TGTGCCAGCAGCTTAGTTTGGGACAGACCCTACGAGCAGTACTTC.